The 27 T cell receptor beta chains in this list originate from one sample, sequenced in a study of breast tumors, draining lymph nodes, adjacent tissues. TCRdb called the multiplex PCR reads again in MiXCR, with one record for every CDR3 protein. The table includes about 180,000 distinct CDR3 sequences, about 33% detected once. Breast cancer patients provided tissue from their axillary draining lymph nodes. Sequenced material: axillary lymph node tissue. The receptors come from a female donor with breast cancer. Some clones in this sample may be carry-over from other donors' samples.

In this sample, this clonotype turned up a few times. A much larger clone lies a single base off, so this may be a read error. The V gene is TRBV20-1, the J gene TRBJ1-3, with TRBD1 matching over 8 bases. Looked up from germline, CDR1 is DFQATT and CDR2 is SNEGSKA (reference sequence). The CDR3 sequence is 15 residues long. CDR3 coding DNA: TGCAGTGCTAGAGACTCAGACAGGGGTGGAAACACCGTATATTTT. It yields the protein CSARDSDRGGNTVYF.

This rearrangement joins TRBV5-1 to TRBJ1-1; D may be TRBD1 (5 bases). The CDR3 is made up of 15 amino acids. Germline V lookup: CDR1 SGHRS, CDR2 YFSETQ. V lost 8 bases and J lost 8, with 25 bases in between. In DNA, the CDR3 is TGCGCCAGTTCCCTCATGGACGGGGGTCTTAAGGAAGCTTTCTTT. It is translated as CASSLMDGGLKEAFF.

Of note for this clonotype: A junction boundary mismatches the germline segment, possibly from a read error. The J gene is TRBJ2-2, the V gene TRBV5-1; D is possibly TRBD1 or TRBD2 (6 bases each). The CDR3 runs 15 residues. Per the germline V gene, CDR1 is SGHRS and CDR2 is YFSETQ. CDR3 protein: CASTTGSKNTGGLFF. The DNA of the CDR3 is TGCGCCAGCACAACAGGGTCCAAGAACACCGGGGGGCTGTTTTTT.

The chain employs TRBV7-8 and TRBJ2-1, with 10 bases identical to TRBD2. V gave up 8 bases and J gave up 8 bases; unmatched junction bases: 9. The CDR3 contains 14 residues. From germline, CDR1 is SGHVS and CDR2 FQNEAQ. CDR3 loop: CASALAGGTYEQFF. CDR3 nucleotides: TGTGCCAGCGCTTTAGCGGGGGGTACTTATGAGCAGTTCTTC.

This clonotype was picked up many times. This rearrangement joins TRBV7-9 to TRBJ1-3; no clear D. Germline V CDR1 and CDR2: SEHNR, FQNEAQ (reference sequence). V lost 2 bases, J lost 3 bases, and 8 bases lay in between. The CDR3 is 14 amino acids. This CDR3 reads CASSLLRGGNTIYF. CDR3 DNA: TGTGCCAGCAGCTTATTACGAGGTGGAAACACCATATATTTT.

About this clonotype: One base away lies a much larger clone, so this may be a sequencing read error. The chain has TRBV6-4 and TRBJ1-6; 8 nucleotides match TRBD1. Germline lookup yields CDR1 MRHNA and CDR2 SNTAGT. The CDR3 length is 17 residues. CDR3 nucleotide sequence: TGTGCCAGCAGTTACTCGACAGGGGAATTCCATAATTCACCCCTCCACTTT. Amino acid sequence: CASSYSTGEFHNSPLHF.

As for this clonotype: One end of the junction does not line up with germline, which may come from a read error. The gene calls are TRBV29-1 and TRBJ2-1; 9 positions match TRBD2. The CDR3 is 16 residues long. CDR1 and CDR2 from the germline V gene are SQVTM and ANQGSEA. In DNA, the CDR3 is TGCAGCGTTGAAGTGGCGGGGGGGCCCTCCTACAATGGGCAGTTCTTC. Amino acid sequence: CSVEVAGGPSYNGQFF.

This clonotype was recorded at least ten times. DNA for the CDR3: TGTGCCAGCAGCCCCTGGCCAAACACAGATACGCAGTATTTT. It specifies CASSPWPNTDTQYF. This chain links TRBV9 with TRBJ2-3; D gene uncertain. The germline V gene has CDR1 SGDLS and CDR2 YYNGEE. CDR3 length equals 14 residues. The V end was cut by 4 bases, the J end by 2 bases, with 11 bases between. Filled out from reference TRBV9 and TRBJ2-3, the complete variable domain reads DSGVTQTPKHLITATGQRVTLRCSPRSGDLSVYWYQQSLDQGLQFLIQYYNGEERAKGNILERFSAQQFPDLHSELNLSSLELGDSALYFCASSPWPNTDTQYFGPGTRLTVL.

At least ten counts were recorded for this clonotype. This chain uses TRBV7-2 with TRBJ2-1; 9 nucleotides agree with TRBD2. The CDR3 totals 16 residues. V lost 5 bases to trimming and J lost 6 bases; unmatched junction nucleotides: 11. Germline V gene sequence: CDR1 SGHTA, CDR2 FQGNSA. The chain's CDR3 is CASSPLYSGGSNEQFF. The DNA of the CDR3 is TGTGCCAGCAGCCCTCTCTATAGCGGGGGCTCCAATGAGCAGTTCTTC.

In regard to this clonotype: A much larger clone lies a single base off, so this may be a read error. The conserved final phenylalanine or tryptophan is absent from the CDR3, which likely points to a read error. The V gene is TRBV9, the J gene TRBJ2-7; D is unclear. Trimming removed 1 base from V and 4 bases from J, with 12 bases in between. The CDR3 totals 14 residues. CDR1 is SGDLS and CDR2 is YYNGEE in the germline V gene. The CDR3 loop is CASSVSPDVYEQYL. DNA of the CDR3: TGTGCCAGCAGCGTAAGTCCCGACGTATACGAGCAGTACCTC.

The chain couples TRBV4-2 to TRBJ1-6; D perhaps matches TRBD1 (5 bases). Germline CDR1 LGHNA, CDR2 YNFKEQ. The ends were cut back, 3 bases at V and 10 bases at J, with 19 bases in the middle. This CDR3 is 16 amino acids long. The CDR3 sequence: CASSQTAAGTGSPLHF. Here the CDR3 DNA reads TGTGCCAGCAGCCAGACAGCGGCCGGTACGGGATCACCCCTCCACTTT.

This clonotype was counted a single time. The chain uses TRBV7-3 and TRBJ2-5, with D perhaps assigned TRBD1 or TRBD2 (6 bases each). The germline V and J ends were trimmed by 5 bases and 5 bases, with 21 bases remaining between them. The CDR3 length is 16 residues. Germline-derived CDR1 and CDR2 are SGHTA and FQGTGA. CDR3 bases: TGTGCCAGCAGCATCGGGGGCTGGATGGGAGAGGAGACCCAGTACTTC. Its protein is CASSIGGWMGEETQYF. Full variable domain (outside the CDR3, taken from reference TRBV7-3 and TRBJ2-5): GAGVSQTPSNKVTEKGKYVELRCDPISGHTALYWYRQSLGQGPEFLIYFQGTGAADDSGLPNDRFFAVRPEGSVSTLKIQRTERGDSAVYLCASSIGGWMGEETQYFGPGTRLLVL.

Concerning this clonotype itself: A junction boundary mismatches the germline segment, possibly from a read error. The chain carries TRBV9 and TRBJ2-6; TRBD1 agrees at 9 bases. CDR1 is SGDLS, CDR2 YYNGEE, per germline. The CDR3 totals 18 residues. The CDR3 protein is CASSFWTGVSSGANVLAF. DNA for the CDR3: TGTGCCAGCAGCTTTTGGACAGGGGTCTCTTCTGGGGCCAACGTCCTGGCTTTT.

Many counts were recorded for this clonotype. The CDR3 spells CASSVGGGAGNEQFF. The CDR3 nucleotides read TGTGCCAGCAGCGTAGGCGGGGGGGCAGGGAATGAGCAGTTCTTC. The chain recombines TRBV9 with TRBJ2-1; 9 positions match TRBD2. Germline lookup yields CDR1 SGDLS and CDR2 YYNGEE. The CDR3 extends over 15 amino acids. The V and J ends lost 0 bases and 7 bases, in that order; junction bases with no gene match: 5.

This chain links TRBV9 with TRBJ2-3, with a tentative D call TRBD2 (5 bases). The germline V gene has CDR1 SGDLS and CDR2 YYNGEE. This CDR3 contains 18 residues. Trimming took 5 bases from V and 1 from J, leaving 23 bases between them. Written as DNA, the CDR3 is TGTGCCAGCAGGTTTGGCGAGTCCACCGGGGAAGGCACAGATACGCAGTATTTT. Its translation is CASRFGESTGEGTDTQYF.

A remark on this clonotype: It may be a read error: a sequence one base away is much more abundant. The CDR3 DNA reads as TGTGCTAGTGGTAGCGGGGGACCAGAGACCCAGTACTTC. This encodes CASGSGGPETQYF. The gene calls are TRBV12-5 and TRBJ2-5; 8 bases agree with TRBD2. In germline, CDR1 is LGHNT, CDR2 FRNRAP. Unmatched junction bases numbered 3, after V lost 5 bases and J lost 4 bases. The CDR3 is 13 residues long. Drawing the rest from reference TRBV12-5 and TRBJ2-5, the complete variable domain is DARVTQTPRHKVTEMGQEVTMRCQPILGHNTVFWYRQTMMQGLELLAYFRNRAPLDDSGMPKDRFSAEMPDATLATLKIQPSEPRDSAVYFCASGSGGPETQYFGPGTRLLVL.

This clonotype has a count of ten or more. This chain uses TRBV4-1 with TRBJ2-1; 10 bases match TRBD2. The germline gives CDR1 MGHRA, CDR2 YSYEKL. The length of the CDR3 is 18 residues. The V segment lost 1 base and the J segment 3 bases; nucleotides outside the gene matches: 9. CDR3 protein: CASSQVPVTSGDYNEQFF. In DNA, the CDR3 is TGCGCCAGCAGCCAAGTCCCAGTTACTAGCGGGGACTACAATGAGCAGTTCTTC.

This clonotype was recorded many times. The rearrangement links TRBV20-1 to TRBJ1-6, with D unresolved. The CDR3 loop spans 15 amino acids. Trimming took off 1 base at V and 5 bases at J, with 12 bases between the two ends. In germline, CDR1 is DFQATT, CDR2 SNEGSKA (reference sequence). The CDR3 sequence is CSARVSERDNSPLHF. The CDR3 nucleotides read TGCAGTGCTAGAGTGTCAGAGAGGGATAATTCACCCCTCCACTTT.

The chain carries TRBV19 and TRBJ2-6, with D possibly TRBD1 on 6 matching bases. The length of the CDR3 is 17 residues. Germline CDR1 LNHDA, CDR2 SQIVND (reference sequence). Trimming shortened V by 3 bases and J by 0 bases, and 12 bases separated the two germline ends. CDR3 nucleotide sequence: TGTGCCAGTAGTATCGTAGGGGGATACTCTGGGGCCAACGTCCTGACTTTC. It specifies CASSIVGGYSGANVLTF.

The rearrangement links TRBV20-1 to TRBJ1-5; no definite D call. This CDR3 has 11 amino acids. Germline V gene lookup returns CDR1 DFQATT and CDR2 SNEGSKA (reference sequence). V was pared by 0 bases and J by 7 bases, with 4 bases between. CDR3 DNA: TGCAGTGCTAGAGATCGACAGCCCCAGCATTTT. This codes for CSARDRQPQHF.

Worth noting for this clonotype: This may stem from a read error, because a much larger clone lies one nucleotide away. The rearrangement uses TRBV6-5 and TRBJ2-2; 10 bases fit TRBD2. Germline V lookup: CDR1 MNHEY, CDR2 SVGAGI. CDR3 length: 15 amino acids. CDR3 amino acids: CVSSPSSGRIGELFF. The CDR3 DNA is TGTGTCAGCAGTCCCTCTAGCGGGAGAATCGGGGAGCTGTTTTTT.

This clonotype has a count of ten or more. This chain connects TRBV5-4 to TRBJ2-1, with TRBD1 as a possible D gene (6 bases). The CDR3 extends over 16 amino acids. The germline V and J ends were trimmed by 1 base and 0 bases, with 11 bases remaining between them. From germline, CDR1 is SGHNT and CDR2 YYREEE (reference sequence). CDR3 in amino acids: CASSLLQGTSYNEQFF. Written as DNA, the CDR3 is TGTGCCAGCAGCTTGCTTCAGGGGACCTCCTACAATGAGCAGTTCTTC.

This clonotype was detected many times. The chain carries TRBV10-2 and TRBJ2-2; TRBD1 matches 9 bases. Germline CDR1 is WSHSY and CDR2 is SAAADI. Trimming took 6 bases from V and 6 from J; bases not matched to a gene: 2. The CDR3 spans 13 residues. The CDR3 spells CASRTGGSGELFF. For the CDR3, the DNA is TGCGCCAGCAGGACAGGGGGATCCGGGGAGCTGTTTTTT.

This clonotype was counted ten times or more. The chain links TRBV5-5 to TRBJ1-6; D is possibly TRBD1 (5 bases). This CDR3 region has 16 residues. CDR1 and CDR2 from the germline V gene are SGHKS and YYEKEE (reference sequence). Trimming cost V 4 bases and J 3 bases, with 14 bases left between them. Here the CDR3 reads CASSPMGGVYNSPLHF. The CDR3 nucleotides are TGTGCCAGCAGCCCCATGGGGGGAGTCTATAATTCACCCCTCCACTTT.

This clonotype was found many times. The chain has TRBV6-5 and TRBJ1-2; TRBD1 is a possible D gene (5 bases). Germline-derived CDR1 and CDR2 are MNHEY and SVGAGI. The CDR3 consists of 13 residues. V dropped 6 bases and J dropped 1 base, with 9 bases sitting between them. The CDR3 loop reads CASRRDGNYGYTF. The CDR3 DNA sequence: TGTGCCAGCAGACGGGACGGTAACTATGGCTACACCTTC.

The sample holds many counts of this clonotype. CDR3 sequence: CASSLGETVGGQPQHF. The CDR3 nucleotides are TGTGCCAGCAGCTTAGGAGAGACGGTCGGGGGTCAGCCCCAGCATTTT. The chain recombines TRBV13 with TRBJ1-5; TRBD1 might be the D (5 bases). Trimming took off 0 bases at V and 6 bases at J, with 15 bases between the two ends. The CDR3 runs to 16 residues. CDR1 is PRHDT, CDR2 FYEKMQ, per germline (reference sequence). Full variable domain (rest looked up from reference TRBV13 and TRBJ1-5): AAGVIQSPRHLIKEKRETATLKCYPIPRHDTVYWYQQGPGQDPQFLISFYEKMQSDKGSIPDRFSAQQFSDYHSELNMSSLELGDSALYFCASSLGETVGGQPQHFGDGTRLSIL.

Many counts were recorded for this clonotype. This sequence joins TRBV24-1 and TRBJ2-7; TRBD2 aligns across 10 bases. Unmatched junction bases numbered 6, after V lost 4 bases and J lost 4 bases. This CDR3 has 15 amino acids. CDR1 and CDR2 from the germline V gene are KGHDR and SFDVKD. The CDR3 reads CATSDLGLAEYEQYF. CDR3 nucleotides: TGTGCCACCAGTGACCTCGGACTAGCGGAATACGAGCAGTACTTC.